These 28 T cell receptor beta chains came from one sample sequenced in a study of post-analysis software for immune sequencing data. Findings of the study overall: Patients showed TRBV5-6, TRBV5-1 and TRBV20-1 among roughly five TRBV segments more frequent than in controls.

Their target antigens are unknown. TCR beta libraries were prepared from cDNA with unique molecular identifiers. TCRdb redid the calling of the PCR reads with MiXCR, one entry per CDR3 protein. This sample yields roughly 410,000 distinct CDR3 sequences, of which around 37% are seen a single time; 13% belongs to the top ten. The sample consisted of blood. Source of these receptors: a girl between 10 and 17 years old with multiple sclerosis.

This rearrangement joins TRBV4-1 to TRBJ2-7; D is unclear. Germline V gives CDR1 MGHRA, CDR2 YSYEKL. Trimming left V 0 bases short and J 1 base short, with 7 bases between. The CDR3 has 14 residues. The CDR3 DNA reads TGCGCCAGCAGCCAAGATGTAAGTTCCTACGAGCAGTACTTC. Its protein product is CASSQDVSSYEQYF.

The chain carries TRBV11-2 and TRBJ1-5, with 9 nucleotides matching TRBD1. CDR1 and CDR2 (germline): SGHAT, FQNNGV. After removal of 3 bases from V and 1 base from J, the junction contained 1 base not matched to a gene. The CDR3 has 15 residues. CDR3 nucleotide sequence: TGTGCCAGCAGCTTCGGGACAGGGAGCAATCAGCCCCAGCATTTT. It is translated as CASSFGTGSNQPQHF.

The genes are TRBV12-3 or TRBV12-4 and TRBJ1-4; no definite D call. CDR3 size: 14 residues. Between the trimmed V and J ends, which lost 3 bases and 3 bases, there was a span of 8 bases. The chain's CDR3 is CASSFSGSNEKLFF. The DNA of the CDR3 is TGTGCCAGCAGTTTCTCGGGTTCTAATGAAAAACTGTTTTTT.

This clonotype was counted a few times. The chain has TRBV3-1 and TRBJ1-2; D not certain. CDR1 LGHDT and CDR2 YNNKEL come from the germline V gene (reference sequence). Trimming pared 1 base from V and 6 bases from J, leaving 3 bases between. The CDR3 is made up of 11 amino acids. The CDR3 sequence: CASSQGDGYTF. CDR3 in DNA: TGTGCCAGCAGCCAAGGGGATGGCTACACCTTC. Looking up the rest from reference TRBV3-1 and TRBJ1-2 gives the full variable domain: DTAVSQTPKYLVTQMGNDKSIKCEQNLGHDTMYWYKQDSKKFLKIMFSYNNKELIINETVPNRFSPKSPDKAHLNLHINSLELGDSAVYFCASSQGDGYTFGSGTRLTVV.

The sample holds one count of this clonotype. The chain joins TRBV5-5 to TRBJ2-5; 7 bases are a match to TRBD1. This CDR3 has 18 residues. Germline CDR1 SGHKS, CDR2 YYEKEE (reference sequence). The junction had 16 bases not matched to a gene; V was cut back by 0 bases and J by 5 bases. The DNA for the CDR3 is TGTGCCAGCAGCTTGGCCGGGACAGCCCTGAGGGTTGCGGAGACCCAGTACTTC. It is translated as CASSLAGTALRVAETQYF.

V is TRBV5-1 and J is TRBJ2-7; a weak D match, TRBD1 (6 bases). There are 15 residues in the CDR3. V was clipped by 0 bases and J by 5 bases, with 15 bases between them. Per germline, CDR1 SGHRS and CDR2 YFSETQ. CDR3 coding DNA: TGCGCCAGCAGCTTGGGGACAGATCCTTTGGACGAGCAGTACTTC. As protein: CASSLGTDPLDEQYF.

The chain joins TRBV27 to TRBJ1-2; a possible D gene is TRBD1 (5 bases). V was clipped by 6 bases and J by 7 bases, with 15 bases between them. Germline V CDR1 and CDR2: MNHEY, SMNVEV (reference sequence). CDR3 size: 13 residues. CDR3 residues: CASSLRGDLGYTF. CDR3 bases: TGTGCCAGCAGCCTCCGGGGGGATCTTGGCTACACCTTC.

V usage is TRBV6-2 or TRBV6-3 and J usage is TRBJ2-5; D gene uncertain. V shed 3 bases and J shed 3 bases, with 8 bases lying between them. Germline CDR1 and CDR2: MNHEY and SVGEGT. The CDR3 extends over 13 amino acids. CDR3 in DNA: TGTGCCAGCAGTTATTTGGGGAAAGAGACCCAGTACTTC. Encoded protein: CASSYLGKETQYF.

This clonotype was counted a few times. This chain uses TRBV6-5 with TRBJ2-1; TRBD1 might be the D (5 bases). Trimming cost V 6 bases and J 6 bases, with 12 bases left between them. In germline, CDR1 is MNHEY, CDR2 SVGAGI. The CDR3 is made up of 13 amino acids. This CDR3 reads CASRYQGGNEQFF. DNA of the CDR3: TGTGCCAGCAGGTACCAGGGTGGCAATGAGCAGTTCTTC.

This clonotype was recorded a few times. The chain combines TRBV20-1 with TRBJ1-2; 7 bases fit TRBD1. V lost 2 bases and J lost 5; bases outside the gene matches: 5. The CDR3 runs 13 residues. The V gene's germline CDR1 is DFQATT and CDR2 SNEGSKA (reference sequence). The DNA for the CDR3 is TGCAGTGCTAGATCCGGGGGACAGTATGGCTACACCTTC. This encodes CSARSGGQYGYTF.

This clonotype appeared a few times. The rearrangement joins TRBV7-3 to TRBJ2-1; TRBD1 or TRBD2 may be the D gene (6 bases each). Deletions cut 5 bases from V and 6 bases from J, with 11 bases between. Germline loops: CDR1 SGHTA, CDR2 FQGTGA. This CDR3 contains 13 residues. The CDR3 DNA follows: TGTGCCAGCAGCCTCTCGGGGGCCAATGAGCAGTTCTTC. It codes for CASSLSGANEQFF.

The chain recombines TRBV20-1 with TRBJ2-1; weak D call: TRBD2 (6 bases). Germline loops: CDR1 DFQATT, CDR2 SNEGSKA (reference sequence). V gave up 7 bases and J gave up 4 bases, with 17 bases separating them. This CDR3 is built from 14 residues. Written as DNA, the CDR3 is TGCAGTGTTACAACTAGGAGGGGATACAATGAGCAGTTCTTC. Amino acid sequence: CSVTTRRGYNEQFF.

The V call is TRBV10-3, the J call TRBJ2-7, with 10 bases lining up with TRBD1. CDR1 is ENHRY and CDR2 is SYGVKD in the germline V gene. The CDR3 spans 15 residues. The V segment lost 4 bases and the J segment 3 bases; nucleotides outside the gene matches: 6. The CDR3 DNA is TGTGCCATCAGTGCTGGGGGACAGGGGAACTACGAGCAGTACTTC. Translation gives CAISAGGQGNYEQYF.

The rearrangement links TRBV28 to TRBJ1-4, with a possible D match to TRBD1 (6 bases). There are 15 residues in the CDR3. Trimming left V 7 bases short and J 3 bases short, with 15 bases between. Germline assignment: CDR1 MDHEN and CDR2 SYDVKM. The CDR3, as DNA: TGTGCCAGCACCAAAGGGGGAAGGGCTAATGAAAAACTGTTTTTT. Its translation is CASTKGGRANEKLFF.

This clonotype has a count of ten or more. The rearrangement links TRBV18 to TRBJ2-1; TRBD1 matches at 8 bases. The V and J ends lost 1 base and 8 bases, in that order; junction bases with no gene match: 7. Germline V gene lookup returns CDR1 KGHSH and CDR2 LQKENI. The CDR3 spans 15 residues. CDR3 residues: CASSPRAGGQDEQFF. The DNA for the CDR3 is TGTGCCAGCTCACCACGGGCAGGGGGCCAGGATGAGCAGTTCTTC.

This chain uses TRBV20-1 with TRBJ1-3; D is unclear. This CDR3 region has 16 residues. The V end lost 6 bases, the J end lost 0 bases, and 18 bases lay between the germline ends. The germline CDR1 and CDR2 sequences are DFQATT and SNEGSKA (reference sequence). CDR3 nucleotides: TGCAGTGCGATCCGGTTGCATCGGGGCTCTGGAAACACCATATATTTT. Translating it yields CSAIRLHRGSGNTIYF.

The J gene is TRBJ1-5, the V gene TRBV4-1, with a possible D match to TRBD1 (6 bases). This CDR3 is built from 17 residues. The ends were cut back, 1 base at V and 3 bases at J, with 16 bases in the middle. CDR1 and CDR2 from the germline V gene are MGHRA and YSYEKL. The CDR3 reads CASSQGPRRGNNQPQHF. CDR3 DNA sequence: TGCGCCAGCAGCCAAGGTCCCAGAAGGGGGAACAATCAGCCCCAGCATTTT.

The chain recombines TRBV7-9 with TRBJ1-2; TRBD1 is a possible D gene (5 bases). From germline, CDR1 is SEHNR and CDR2 FQNEAQ (reference sequence). V was cut by 3 bases and J by 3 bases, with 8 bases left in between. This CDR3 is built from 13 residues. CDR3 region: CASSFGRDYGYTF. The CDR3 DNA reads TGTGCCAGCAGCTTCGGCAGGGACTATGGCTACACCTTC. The entire variable domain, with the rest obtained from reference TRBV7-9 and TRBJ1-2, is as follows: DTGVSQNPRHKITKRGQNVTFRCDPISEHNRLYWYRQTLGQGPEFLTYFQNEAQLEKSRLLSDRFSAERPKGSFSTLEIQRTEQGDSAMYLCASSFGRDYGYTFGSGTRLTVV.

The rearrangement uses TRBV19 and TRBJ1-2; D is ambiguous. Germline CDR1 is LNHDA and CDR2 is SQIVND (reference sequence). Trimming removed 5 bases at V and 3 bases at J, with 10 bases between. CDR3 length: 13 residues. CDR3 DNA sequence: TGTGCCAGTAGTGCGAACAGAGACTATGGCTACACCTTC. It encodes CASSANRDYGYTF.

The chain combines TRBV5-1 with TRBJ2-7; 12 positions match TRBD2. Germline CDR1 SGHRS, CDR2 YFSETQ. The V gene end was trimmed by 2 bases and the J gene end by 1 base; junction bases not matched to a gene: 4. CDR3 size: 16 residues. The CDR3 loop reads CASSLLAGGISYEQYF. The CDR3 nucleotides read TGCGCCAGCAGCTTACTAGCGGGGGGCATATCCTACGAGCAGTACTTC.

This clonotype was observed a handful of times. The chain joins TRBV7-6 to TRBJ2-1, with 11 bases fitting TRBD2. The CDR3 runs 16 residues. Per germline, CDR1 SGHVS and CDR2 FNYEAQ. V shed 1 base, J shed 8 bases, and the junction held 7 bases outside the gene matches. The DNA for the CDR3 is TGTGCCAGCAGCTTAGGTCGACTAGCGGGGTTCCATGAGCAGTTCTTC. Translating gives CASSLGRLAGFHEQFF.

The chain employs TRBV6-1 and TRBJ1-1; D is unresolved. CDR1 is MNHNS, CDR2 SASEGT, per germline. V lost 4 bases and J 3 bases, leaving 9 bases between the germline ends. The CDR3 runs to 13 residues. CDR3 coding DNA: TGTGCCAGCAGTGTAGAACTTTACACTGAAGCTTTCTTT. Its protein is CASSVELYTEAFF.

The rearrangement uses TRBV4-1 and TRBJ2-5; the D gene is possibly TRBD1 (5 bases). The CDR3 sequence is 17 residues long. V dropped 4 bases and J dropped 5 bases, with 23 bases sitting between them. CDR1 is MGHRA, CDR2 YSYEKL, per germline. CDR3 bases: TGCGCCAGCAGCCTCATATACCCCAGCAGGGATGGGGAGACCCAGTACTTC. This codes for CASSLIYPSRDGETQYF.

This clonotype turned up a few times. One end of the junction is discordant with germline, which a read error may explain. The chain uses TRBV7-7 and TRBJ2-1; TRBD2 matches at 8 bases. The CDR3 contains 15 residues. The germline gives CDR1 SSHAT, CDR2 FNYEAQ (reference sequence). Here the CDR3 DNA reads TGTGCTAGCAGCGCCGGACTAGCTATCTACAATGAGCAGTTATTC. It yields the protein CASSAGLAIYNEQLF.

This rearrangement joins TRBV29-1 to TRBJ1-1; D is unresolved. Germline CDR1 reads SQVTM; CDR2 reads ANQGSEA. The CDR3 extends over 11 amino acids. V shed 6 bases and J shed 3 bases, with 8 bases lying between them. DNA of the CDR3: TGCAGCGTATACAGAGACACTGAAGCTTTCTTT. Residues: CSVYRDTEAFF.

The rearrangement joins TRBV4-1 to TRBJ2-7; tentatively, D is TRBD1 or TRBD2 (6 bases each). The end of the DNA fits TRBJ2-4 better, so the J call may be wrong. The CDR3 sequence is 15 residues long. From germline, CDR1 is MGHRA and CDR2 YSYEKL. The CDR3 sequence is CASSIPGATKNIQYF. Here the CDR3 DNA reads TGCGCCAGCAGCATCCCGGGGGCGACCAAAAACATTCAGTACTTC.

The rearrangement uses TRBV6-5 and TRBJ1-2; possibly TRBD1 for D (6 bases). Germline-derived CDR1 and CDR2 are MNHEY and SVGAGI. Trimming removed 8 bases at V and 5 bases at J, with 12 bases between. The CDR3 totals 12 residues. CDR3 coding DNA: TGTGCCAGCGCGGAGGGGGGGTATGGCTACACCTTC. Its protein product is CASAEGGYGYTF.

The J gene is TRBJ1-2, the V gene TRBV7-2; perhaps TRBD1 as D (6 bases). The CDR3 is 14 residues long. Germline-derived CDR1 and CDR2 are SGHTA and FQGNSA. The V end lost 4 bases, the J end lost 6 bases, and 15 bases lay between the germline ends. CDR3 loop: CASSWTGGEDGYTF. The CDR3 bases are TGTGCCAGCAGCTGGACGGGGGGCGAGGATGGCTACACCTTC.